The 13 T cell receptor beta chains below were found in one sample sequenced in a study of T-cell reconstitution after alpha-beta-depleted transplantation in children. The TCRbeta library incorporated unique molecular identifiers. From the PCR reads, TCRdb called clonotypes with MiXCR, one entry per CDR3 protein. The repertoire holds roughly 100,000 distinct CDR3 sequences, with about 8% as singletons. This specimen consisted of PBMCs, obtained before TCRalphabeta/CD19-depleted stem cell transplant. Every receptor here comes from a boy aged 2 to 10 with acute lymphoblastic leukemia, due to receive a stem cell transplant.

This clonotype came up many times. The chain links TRBV7-6 to TRBJ2-2; TRBD2 is a possible D gene (6 bases). CDR3 length: 16 residues. Trimming removed 2 bases from V and 0 bases from J, with 10 bases in between. Germline loops: CDR1 SGHVS, CDR2 FNYEAQ. In DNA, the CDR3 is TGTGCCAGCAGCTTATGGCCTAGCGCGAACACCGGGGAGCTGTTTTTT. It is translated as CASSLWPSANTGELFF.

Ten or more counts support this clonotype. The chain combines TRBV29-1 with TRBJ2-2; D might be TRBD1 (6 bases). Germline V gene sequence: CDR1 SQVTM, CDR2 ANQGSEA. V lost 6 bases and J lost 6, with 14 bases in between. The CDR3 contains 13 residues. The CDR3 reads CSVYLQGPGELFF. Written as DNA, the CDR3 is TGCAGCGTCTACTTACAGGGACCCGGGGAGCTGTTTTTT.

This clonotype was seen many times. This chain uses TRBV29-1 with TRBJ2-1; 9 positions agree with TRBD2. Germline-derived CDR1 and CDR2 are SQVTM and ANQGSEA. V trimming: 7 bases; J trimming: 3 bases; junction bases outside the gene matches: 7. This CDR3 has 14 amino acids. CDR3 bases: TGCAGCGCCAGAGAGCGGGGGGTCTACAATGAGCAGTTCTTC. Its protein product is CSARERGVYNEQFF.

The chain uses TRBV20-1 and TRBJ2-7; D may be TRBD1 (6 bases). Deletions cut 6 bases from V and 6 bases from J, with 24 bases between. The length of the CDR3 is 15 residues. Germline-derived CDR1 and CDR2 are DFQATT and SNEGSKA (reference sequence). CDR3 protein: CSATGTRRFNLEQYF. The DNA of the CDR3 is TGCAGTGCCACAGGGACCCGAAGGTTCAACCTCGAGCAGTACTTC.

The gene calls are TRBV7-2 and TRBJ1-4; 9 bases agree with TRBD1. Trimming cost V 5 bases and J 0 bases; bases outside gene matches: 4. Looked up from germline, CDR1 is SGHTA and CDR2 is FQGNSA. The length of the CDR3 is 16 residues. CDR3 loop: CASSPWTGATNEKLFF. In nucleotides, the CDR3 is TGTGCCAGCAGCCCATGGACAGGGGCAACTAATGAAAAACTGTTTTTT.

Ten or more counts support this clonotype. J is TRBJ2-7 and V is TRBV20-1, with D unclear. V was shortened by 3 bases and J by 7 bases, with 13 bases between the two germline ends. The CDR3 spans 12 residues. Looked up from germline, CDR1 is DFQATT and CDR2 is SNEGSKA (reference sequence). CDR3 in DNA: TGCAGTGCTAGGACCGTGTTTGGGGAGCAGTACTTC. Its protein product is CSARTVFGEQYF.

There are a few counts of this clonotype. This chain connects TRBV20-1 to TRBJ2-2, with 14 bases lining up with TRBD2. The ends lost 6 bases at V and 6 bases at J; junction bases unmatched: 3. In germline, CDR1 is DFQATT, CDR2 SNEGSKA (reference sequence). This CDR3 has 14 residues. DNA for the CDR3: TGCAGTGCCAGGACTAGCGGGGGGCCCGGGGAGCTGTTTTTT. Translating gives CSARTSGGPGELFF.

This clonotype was detected many times. V and J are TRBV5-1 and TRBJ2-5, with 8 nucleotides matching TRBD2. Losses at the gene ends were 2 bases for V and 1 base for J; bases not matched to a gene: 4. Looked up from germline, CDR1 is SGHRS and CDR2 is YFSETQ. The length of the CDR3 is 15 residues. CDR3 amino acids: CASSFGGTSQETQYF. CDR3 coding DNA: TGCGCCAGCAGCTTTGGCGGGACTAGCCAAGAGACCCAGTACTTC.

In its sample, this clonotype ranks as medium-sized. This sequence joins TRBV7-9 and TRBJ1-4; 7 bases fit TRBD1. From germline, CDR1 is SEHNR and CDR2 FQNEAQ (reference sequence). V lost 3 bases, J lost 7 bases, and 8 bases stayed unmatched. The CDR3 covers 15 residues. CDR3 nucleotides: TGTGCCAGCAGCTTGGACGACAGGGAGGGTGAAAAACTGTTTTTT. Encoded protein: CASSLDDREGEKLFF. Variable domain in full (rest from reference TRBV7-9 and TRBJ1-4): DTGVSQNPRHKITKRGQNVTFRCDPISEHNRLYWYRQTLGQGPEFLTYFQNEAQLEKSRLLSDRFSAERPKGSFSTLEIQRTEQGDSAMYLCASSLDDREGEKLFFGSGTQLSVL.

There are a few counts of this clonotype. This chain joins TRBV4-3 and TRBJ2-1; D ambiguous. The CDR3 runs to 15 residues. CDR1 and CDR2 (germline): LGHNA, YSLEER. The V and J ends lost 1 base and 0 bases respectively, with 7 bases between them. The CDR3 is CASSQGSSSYNEQFF. CDR3 DNA: TGCGCCAGCAGCCAAGGGTCGAGCTCCTACAATGAGCAGTTCTTC.

The sample holds many counts of this clonotype. The chain uses TRBV11-3 and TRBJ2-5, with TRBD1 matching 7 bases. V was pared by 4 bases and J by 6 bases, with 8 bases of the junction left unmatched. The V gene's germline CDR1 is SGHNT and CDR2 YENEEA. The CDR3 consists of 14 residues. CDR3 in amino acids: CASSSHRGEQTQYF. The CDR3 coding sequence is TGTGCCAGCAGCTCCCACAGGGGAGAGCAGACCCAGTACTTC.

The J gene is TRBJ2-7, the V gene TRBV12-5, with a tentative D call TRBD1 (6 bases). This CDR3 is built from 16 residues. Per germline, CDR1 LGHNT and CDR2 FRNRAP. Deletions cut 9 bases from V and 0 bases from J, with 21 bases between. This CDR3 is CASWIRDILSSYEQYF. CDR3 coding DNA: TGTGCTAGCTGGATCCGGGACATTCTTAGCTCCTACGAGCAGTACTTC. Based on the CDR3 plus reference TRBV12-5 and TRBJ2-7, the full variable domain is DARVTQTPRHKVTEMGQEVTMRCQPILGHNTVFWYRQTMMQGLELLAYFRNRAPLDDSGMPKDRFSAEMPDATLATLKIQPSEPRDSAVYFCASWIRDILSSYEQYFGPGTRLTVT.

V usage is TRBV7-8 and J usage is TRBJ2-3; tentative D call: TRBD1 (7 bases). V was pared by 2 bases and J by 2 bases, with 14 bases between. The CDR3 is made up of 16 amino acids. The germline gives CDR1 SGHVS, CDR2 FQNEAQ. CDR3 in amino acids: CASSLRRGQVTDTQYF. As DNA, the CDR3 is TGTGCCAGCAGCTTAAGGAGGGGGCAGGTCACAGATACGCAGTATTTT.